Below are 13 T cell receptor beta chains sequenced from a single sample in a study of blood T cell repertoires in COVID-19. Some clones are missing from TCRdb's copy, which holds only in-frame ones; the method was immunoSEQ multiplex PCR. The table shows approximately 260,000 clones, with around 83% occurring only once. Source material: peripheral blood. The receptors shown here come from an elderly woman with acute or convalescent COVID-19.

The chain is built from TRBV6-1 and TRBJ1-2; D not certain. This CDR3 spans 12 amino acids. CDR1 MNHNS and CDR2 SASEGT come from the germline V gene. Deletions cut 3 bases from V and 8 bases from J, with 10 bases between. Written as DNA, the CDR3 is TGTGCCAGCAGTGATAGTCCTAGGGGCTACACCTTC. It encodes CASSDSPRGYTF.

The CDR3 DNA follows: TGTGCCAGCAGCTTGGGGACTAGCGGGGTCGGCACAGATACGCAGTATTTT. Protein product: CASSLGTSGVGTDTQYF. V gene TRBV7-3 combines with J gene TRBJ2-3; 13 bases line up with TRBD2. The V and J ends lost 3 bases and 1 base, in that order; junction bases with no gene match: 4. The germline gives CDR1 SGHTA, CDR2 FQGTGA. CDR3 length: 17 amino acids.

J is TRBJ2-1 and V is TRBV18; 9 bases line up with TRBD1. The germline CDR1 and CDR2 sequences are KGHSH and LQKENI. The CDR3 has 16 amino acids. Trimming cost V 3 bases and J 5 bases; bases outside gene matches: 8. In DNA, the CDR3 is TGTGCCAGCTCACCGCTTACGGGACAGGGTAACAATGAGCAGTTCTTC. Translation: CASSPLTGQGNNEQFF.

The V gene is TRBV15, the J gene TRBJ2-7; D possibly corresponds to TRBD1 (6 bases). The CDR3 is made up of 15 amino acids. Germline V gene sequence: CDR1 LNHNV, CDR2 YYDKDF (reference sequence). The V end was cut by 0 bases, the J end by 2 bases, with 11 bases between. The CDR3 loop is CATSRDRGTPYEQYF. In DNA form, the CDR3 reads TGTGCCACCAGCAGAGATAGGGGGACCCCCTACGAGCAGTACTTC.

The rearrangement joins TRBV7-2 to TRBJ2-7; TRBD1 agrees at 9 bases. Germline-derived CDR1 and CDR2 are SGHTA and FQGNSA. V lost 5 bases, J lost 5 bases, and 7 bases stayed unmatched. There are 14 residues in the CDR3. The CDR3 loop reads CASSLGQGPDEQYF. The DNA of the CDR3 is TGTGCCAGCAGCCTTGGACAGGGGCCAGACGAGCAGTACTTC.

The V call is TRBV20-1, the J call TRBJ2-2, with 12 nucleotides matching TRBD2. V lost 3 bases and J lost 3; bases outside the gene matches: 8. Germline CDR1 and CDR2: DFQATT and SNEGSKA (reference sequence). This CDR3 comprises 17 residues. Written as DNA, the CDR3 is TGCAGTGCTAGTGCTAGCGGGGGGGCCCCCGACACCGGGGAGCTGTTTTTT. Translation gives CSASASGGAPDTGELFF.

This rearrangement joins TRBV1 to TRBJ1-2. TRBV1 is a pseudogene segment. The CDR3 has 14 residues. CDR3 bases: TGCACCAGCAGCCGGCCGGGGAGGGATCAGGGCTACACCTTC. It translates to CTSSRPGRDQGYTF.

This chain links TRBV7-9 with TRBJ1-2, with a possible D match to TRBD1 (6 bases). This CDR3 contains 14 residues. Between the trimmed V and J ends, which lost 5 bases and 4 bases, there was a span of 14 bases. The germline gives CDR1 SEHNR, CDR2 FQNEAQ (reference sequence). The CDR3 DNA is TGTGCCAGCAGCCCGAGCGGGACACCCTATGGCTACACCTTC. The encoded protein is CASSPSGTPYGYTF.

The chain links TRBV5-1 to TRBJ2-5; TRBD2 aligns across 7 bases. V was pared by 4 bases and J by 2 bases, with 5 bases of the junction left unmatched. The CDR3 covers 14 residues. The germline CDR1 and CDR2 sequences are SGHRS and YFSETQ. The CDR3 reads CASSPDGRQETQYF. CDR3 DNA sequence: TGCGCCAGCAGCCCGGACGGGAGGCAAGAGACCCAGTACTTC.

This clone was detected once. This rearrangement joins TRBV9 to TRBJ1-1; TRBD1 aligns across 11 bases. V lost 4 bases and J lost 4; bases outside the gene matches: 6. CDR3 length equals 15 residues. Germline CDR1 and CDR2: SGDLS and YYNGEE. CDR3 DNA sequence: TGTGCCAGCAGCCCCTGGACAGGGGGCGTCACTGAAGCTTTCTTT. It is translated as CASSPWTGGVTEAFF.

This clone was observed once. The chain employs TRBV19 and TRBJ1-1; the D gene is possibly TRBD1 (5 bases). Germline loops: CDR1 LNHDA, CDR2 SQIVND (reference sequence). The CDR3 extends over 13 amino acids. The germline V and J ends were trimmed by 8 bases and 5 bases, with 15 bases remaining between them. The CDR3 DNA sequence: TGTGCCAGTGGTGGAACGGGGGGGACTGAAGCTTTCTTT. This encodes CASGGTGGTEAFF.

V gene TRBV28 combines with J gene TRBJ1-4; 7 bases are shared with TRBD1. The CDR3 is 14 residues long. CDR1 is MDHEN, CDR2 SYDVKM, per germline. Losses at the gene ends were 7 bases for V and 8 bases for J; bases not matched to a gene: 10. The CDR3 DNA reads TGTGCCAGCATGGGGACGCTCAGGGGGGAAAAACTGTTTTTT. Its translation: CASMGTLRGEKLFF.

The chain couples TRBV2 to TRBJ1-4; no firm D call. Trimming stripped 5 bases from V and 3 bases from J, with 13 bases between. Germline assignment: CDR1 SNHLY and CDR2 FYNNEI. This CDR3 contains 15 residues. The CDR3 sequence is CASSPLGVSNEKLFF. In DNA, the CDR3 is TGTGCCAGCAGTCCGCTCGGGGTGTCTAATGAAAAACTGTTTTTT.